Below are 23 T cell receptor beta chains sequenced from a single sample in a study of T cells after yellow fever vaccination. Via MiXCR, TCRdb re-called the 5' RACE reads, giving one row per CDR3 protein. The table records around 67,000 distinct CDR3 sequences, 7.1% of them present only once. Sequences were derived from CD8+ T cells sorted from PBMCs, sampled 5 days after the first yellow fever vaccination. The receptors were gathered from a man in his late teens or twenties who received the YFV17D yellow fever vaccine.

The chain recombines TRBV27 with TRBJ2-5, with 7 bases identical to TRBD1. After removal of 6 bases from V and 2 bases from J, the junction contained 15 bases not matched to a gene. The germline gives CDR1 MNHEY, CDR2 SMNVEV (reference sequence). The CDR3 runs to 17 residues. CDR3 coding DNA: TGTGCCAGCAGCCCCCTGGGATATCGGGACAGACAAGAGACCCAGTACTTC. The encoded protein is CASSPLGYRDRQETQYF.

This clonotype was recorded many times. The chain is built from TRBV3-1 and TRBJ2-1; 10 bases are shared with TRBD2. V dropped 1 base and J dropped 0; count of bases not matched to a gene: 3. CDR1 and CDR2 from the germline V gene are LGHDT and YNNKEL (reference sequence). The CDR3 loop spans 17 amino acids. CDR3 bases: TGTGCCAGCAGCCAAGTGACTAGCGGGTACTCCTACAATGAGCAGTTCTTC. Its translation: CASSQVTSGYSYNEQFF.

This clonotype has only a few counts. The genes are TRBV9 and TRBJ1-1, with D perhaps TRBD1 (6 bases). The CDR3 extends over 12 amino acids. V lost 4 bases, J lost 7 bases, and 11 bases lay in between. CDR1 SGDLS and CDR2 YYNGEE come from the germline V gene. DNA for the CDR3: TGTGCCAGCAGCCCCTCGACAGGTGAAGCTTTCTTT. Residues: CASSPSTGEAFF.

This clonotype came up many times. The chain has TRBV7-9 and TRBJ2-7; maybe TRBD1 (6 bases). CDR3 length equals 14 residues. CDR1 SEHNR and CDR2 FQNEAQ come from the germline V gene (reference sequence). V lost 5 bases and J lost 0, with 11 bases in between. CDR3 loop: CASSHGQSSYEQYV. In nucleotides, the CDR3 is TGTGCCAGCAGCCACGGACAGAGCTCCTACGAGCAGTACGTC.

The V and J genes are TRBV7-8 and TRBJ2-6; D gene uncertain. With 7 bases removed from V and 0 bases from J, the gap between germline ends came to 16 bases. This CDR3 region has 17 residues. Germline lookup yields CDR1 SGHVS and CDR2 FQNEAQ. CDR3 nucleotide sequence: TGTGCCAGCATCCACGGAAGACGAGGCTCTGGGGCCAACGTCCTGACTTTC. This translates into CASIHGRRGSGANVLTF.

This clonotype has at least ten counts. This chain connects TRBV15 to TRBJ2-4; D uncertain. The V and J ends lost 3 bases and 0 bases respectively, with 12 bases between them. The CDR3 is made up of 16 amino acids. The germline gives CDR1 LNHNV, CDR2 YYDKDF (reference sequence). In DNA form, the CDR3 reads TGTGCCACCAGCAGGTCCAACAGAGTAGCCAAAAACATTCAGTACTTC. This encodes CATSRSNRVAKNIQYF.

CDR3 sequence reads: CASSLAVANSPLHF. CDR3 DNA sequence: TGTGCCAGCAGCTTAGCCGTGGCGAATTCACCCCTCCACTTT. This chain connects TRBV7-9 to TRBJ1-6; D is ambiguous. This CDR3 is built from 14 residues. Germline V gene data show CDR1 as SEHNR and CDR2 as FQNEAQ (reference sequence). V was trimmed by 0 bases and J by 7 bases, leaving 7 bases between them.

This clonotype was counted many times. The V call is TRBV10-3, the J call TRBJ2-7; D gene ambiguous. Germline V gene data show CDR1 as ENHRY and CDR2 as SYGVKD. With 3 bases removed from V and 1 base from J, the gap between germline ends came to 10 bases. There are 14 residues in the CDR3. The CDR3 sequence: CAISEEQKSYEQYF. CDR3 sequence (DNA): TGTGCCATCAGTGAAGAACAGAAGTCCTACGAGCAGTACTTC.

CDR3 amino acids: CAISESSSSTDTQYF. CDR3 in DNA: TGTGCCATCAGTGAGTCTAGCTCATCCACAGATACGCAGTATTTT. The chain uses TRBV10-3 and TRBJ2-3; D not resolved. Between the trimmed V and J ends, which lost 0 bases and 2 bases, there was a span of 9 bases. CDR1 ENHRY and CDR2 SYGVKD come from the germline V gene. The CDR3 has 15 amino acids.

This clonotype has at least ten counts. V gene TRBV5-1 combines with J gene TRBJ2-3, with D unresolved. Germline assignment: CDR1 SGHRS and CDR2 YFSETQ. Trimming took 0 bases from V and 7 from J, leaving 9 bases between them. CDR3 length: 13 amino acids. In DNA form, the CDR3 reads TGCGCCAGCAGCTTGGAAAGGGTACATACGCAGTATTTT. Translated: CASSLERVHTQYF.

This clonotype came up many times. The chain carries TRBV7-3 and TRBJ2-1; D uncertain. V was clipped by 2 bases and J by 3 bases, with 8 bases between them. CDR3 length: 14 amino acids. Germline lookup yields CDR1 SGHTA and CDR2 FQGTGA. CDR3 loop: CASSLGGDYNEQFF. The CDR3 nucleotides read TGTGCCAGCAGCTTAGGCGGCGACTACAATGAGCAGTTCTTC.

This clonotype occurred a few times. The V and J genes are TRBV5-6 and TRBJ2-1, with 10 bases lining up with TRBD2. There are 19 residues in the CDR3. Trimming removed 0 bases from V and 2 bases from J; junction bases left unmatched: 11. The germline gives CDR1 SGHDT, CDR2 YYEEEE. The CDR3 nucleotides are TGTGCCAGCAGCTTGGTTGCTAGCGGGGGATCGTGGGCCTACAATGAGCAGTTCTTC. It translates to CASSLVASGGSWAYNEQFF.

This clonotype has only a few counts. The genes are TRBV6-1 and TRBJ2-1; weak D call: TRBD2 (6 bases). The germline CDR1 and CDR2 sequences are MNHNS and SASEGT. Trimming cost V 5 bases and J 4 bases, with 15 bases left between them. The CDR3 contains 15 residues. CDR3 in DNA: TGTGCCAGCAGTCCGGGGCGGGGTACTTACAATGAGCAGTTCTTC. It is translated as CASSPGRGTYNEQFF.

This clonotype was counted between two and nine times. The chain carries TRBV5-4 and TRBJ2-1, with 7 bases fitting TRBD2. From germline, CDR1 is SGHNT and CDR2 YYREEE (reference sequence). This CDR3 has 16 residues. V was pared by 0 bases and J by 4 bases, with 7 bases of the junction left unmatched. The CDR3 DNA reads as TGTGCCAGCAGCTTGGTCCCAGCGGGGACTTACAATGAGCAGTTCTTC. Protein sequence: CASSLVPAGTYNEQFF. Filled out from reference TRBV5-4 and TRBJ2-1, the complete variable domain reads ETGVTQSPTHLIKTRGQQVTLRCSSQSGHNTVSWYQQALGQGPQFIFQYYREEENGRGNFPPRFSGLQFPNYSSELNVNALELDDSALYLCASSLVPAGTYNEQFFGPGTRLTVL.

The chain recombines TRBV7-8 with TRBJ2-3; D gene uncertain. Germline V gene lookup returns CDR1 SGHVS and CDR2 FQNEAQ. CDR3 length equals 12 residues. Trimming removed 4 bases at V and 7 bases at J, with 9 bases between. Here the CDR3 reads CASSSNSNTQYF. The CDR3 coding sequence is TGTGCCAGCAGCTCGAACAGTAATACGCAGTATTTT.

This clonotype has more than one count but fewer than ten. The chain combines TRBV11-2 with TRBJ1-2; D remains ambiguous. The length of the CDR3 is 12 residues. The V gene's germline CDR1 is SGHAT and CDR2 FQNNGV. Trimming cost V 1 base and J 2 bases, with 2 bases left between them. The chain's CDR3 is CASSLANYGYTF. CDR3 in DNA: TGTGCCAGCAGCTTAGCGAACTATGGCTACACCTTC.

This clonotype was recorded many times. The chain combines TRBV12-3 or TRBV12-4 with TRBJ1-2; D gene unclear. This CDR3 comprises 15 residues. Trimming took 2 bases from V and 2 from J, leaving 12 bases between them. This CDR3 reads CASSLYQNPNYGYTF. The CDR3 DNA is TGTGCCAGCAGTTTATACCAGAACCCCAACTATGGCTACACCTTC.

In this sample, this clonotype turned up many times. The CDR3 bases are TGTGCCAGCAGTTTCCCGACCGGGGAGCTGTTTTTT. This encodes CASSFPTGELFF. This chain uses TRBV28 with TRBJ2-2; D remains unclear. The CDR3 has 12 residues. Germline CDR1 and CDR2: MDHEN and SYDVKM. Trimming removed 3 bases at V and 5 bases at J, with 4 bases between.

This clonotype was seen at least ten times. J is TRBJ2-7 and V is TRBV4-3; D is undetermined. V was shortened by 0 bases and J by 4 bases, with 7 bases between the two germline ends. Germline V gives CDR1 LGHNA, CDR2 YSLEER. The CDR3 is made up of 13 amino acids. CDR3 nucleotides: TGCGCCAGCAGCCAAGATATGGGATACGAGCAGTACGTC. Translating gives CASSQDMGYEQYV.

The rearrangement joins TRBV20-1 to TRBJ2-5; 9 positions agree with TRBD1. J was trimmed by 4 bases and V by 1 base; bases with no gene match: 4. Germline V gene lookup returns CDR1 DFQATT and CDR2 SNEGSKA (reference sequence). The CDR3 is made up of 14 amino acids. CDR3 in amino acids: CSARGGQGLETQYF. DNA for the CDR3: TGCAGTGCTAGAGGGGGACAGGGACTAGAGACCCAGTACTTC.

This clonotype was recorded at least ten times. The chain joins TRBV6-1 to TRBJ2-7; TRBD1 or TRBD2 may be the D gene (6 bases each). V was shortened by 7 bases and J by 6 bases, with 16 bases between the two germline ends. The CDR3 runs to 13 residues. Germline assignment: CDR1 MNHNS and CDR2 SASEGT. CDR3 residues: CASNLEGGSEQYF. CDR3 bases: TGTGCCAGCAACCTCGAGGGGGGTAGCGAGCAGTACTTC.

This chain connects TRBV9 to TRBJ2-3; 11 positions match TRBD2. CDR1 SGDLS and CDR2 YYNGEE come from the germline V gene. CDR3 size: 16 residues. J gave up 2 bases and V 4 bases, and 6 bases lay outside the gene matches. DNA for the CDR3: TGTGCCAGCAGCCCGGGACTAGCGGATATCACAGATACGCAGTATTTT. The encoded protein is CASSPGLADITDTQYF.

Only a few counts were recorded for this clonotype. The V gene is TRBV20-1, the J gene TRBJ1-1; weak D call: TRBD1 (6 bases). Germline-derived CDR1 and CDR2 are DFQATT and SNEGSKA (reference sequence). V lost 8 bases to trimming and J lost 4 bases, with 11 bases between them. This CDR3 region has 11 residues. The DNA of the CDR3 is TGCAGTAACAGGGTGATCACTGAAGCTTTCTTT. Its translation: CSNRVITEAFF.